This TCR beta chain was profiled in a study of graft-versus-host responses after intestinal transplantation (dated by TCRdb to about 2021). Background for the entire study: Recipients received multivisceral, liver-intestinal, or isolated intestinal transplants. Every recipient was given anti-thymocyte globulin induction, then maintenance tacrolimus and steroids for around three years. Bulk TCR-beta CDR3 sequencing was used to track graft-versus-host and host-versus-graft alloreactive T cell clones in the graft, circulation and bone marrow after intestinal transplantation. To identify alloreactive clones, pre-transplant mixed lymphocyte reaction products were sequenced and then compared with unstimulated pre-transplant donor and recipient T cells. The cohort enrolled some 23 intestinal transplant recipients, one of whom was a retransplant, and 3 patients without pretransplant specimens were excluded. A peak of at least 4% donor T cells among recipient peripheral blood mononuclear cells was the definition used for donor T cell macrochimerism. Instead of going to the commercial service, samples from a few later patients were sequenced in-house on an Illumina MiSeq and processed with MiXCR.

Library preparation was by the immunoSEQ multiplex PCR assay. For most patients, genomic DNA was isolated with the Qiagen DNeasy Blood and Tissue Kit and shipped frozen to Adaptive Biotechnologies for TCR sequencing. High-throughput TCR-beta CDR3 sequencing of genomic DNA from most patients was performed by Adaptive Biotechnologies. The original methods were these. Adaptive's ImmunoSEQ software supplied the TCR sequencing data for roughly 17 patients, while MiXCR and VDJtools were used to process a few other patients. To correct CD4 versus CD8 sorting errors, any sequence found in both subsets at a frequency ratio below 5:1 was removed. CDR3 nucleotide sequences shared between donor and recipient were removed because the origin of such sequences could not be assigned. To be classed as alloreactive, a clone needed at least 2-fold expansion over unstimulated cells and a minimum CFSE-low frequency of 0.002% (template counts) or 0.001% (read counts). Mappable clones were those detected in sequenced pre-transplant spleen, lymph node, or MLR CFSE-low populations of the donor or recipient. The cumulative frequency of alloreactive clones was calculated as a percentage of all sequences, weighted by copy number. TCRdb took over this immuneACCESS table, retaining in-frame rearrangements with V and J assigned. Such tables are incomplete; in checked studies, under half of the missing clones stem from an unresolved V gene, and the remainder is unexplained. The DNA was the basis for D and trimming; V, J and clone size are from that table. The sample profile shows approximately 6,300 clones; around a fifth of them were found once. The top ten clones comprise 5% to 6.5% of the sample.

A distance of 11 bases separates the germline ends of V and J, which lose 5 bases and 4 bases respectively. Based on the germline V gene (reference sequence), the CDR1 and CDR2 sequences are LNHDA and SQIVND. The CDR3, from cysteine to phenylalanine, totals 13 residues. The retained sequence is limited to the CDR3, 39 bases, with the frame set at the first base. Overall study outcomes, separate from this receptor: Conclusions were limited by the relatively low number and heterogeneity of intestinal transplant patients. GvH clones turned up in recipient bone marrow, with some appearing earlier in ileal mucosa or blood, a pattern consistent with an intestinal mucosal origin. Early after transplant, peak levels of circulating GvH clones were found to be associated with declines in HvG clones. In the allografts of patients with donor T cell macrochimerism, GvH to HvG T cell clonal ratios were high.

The meaning of the sample's time point label: cells obtained before transplantation from donor or recipient. In the mixed lymphocyte reactions, roughly 200,000 CFSE-labeled pre-transplant responders were plated with roughly 200,000 irradiated violet-dye-labeled stimulators and cultured for 6 days. After the mixed lymphocyte reaction, proliferating CD3+CD4+CFSE-low and CD3+CD8+CFSE-low responder cells were FACS-sorted on a BD Influx sorter. This clone was recorded a few times. No quality values exist for individual bases; no much larger clone is one base distant. The chain is encoded by TRBV19 joined to TRBJ1-1, with a tentative D gene TRBD1 over 6 matching bases. This receptor was taken from a human patient who was an organ donor for intestinal transplantation. The specimen comprised alloreactive CD4+ T cells from a mixed lymphocyte reaction culture, sampled before transplantation. The cell subset or site label on this specimen signifies: CFSE-low proliferating T cells sorted from approximately six-day pre-transplant mixed lymphocyte reaction (GvH or HvG direction). The DNA sequence is as follows: TGTGCCAGTAGTTTAGGAGGGGGCACTGAAGCTTTCTTT. The translation is CASSLGGGTEAFF.